The T cell receptor beta chain under discussion was sequenced for a study of blood T cell repertoires in COVID-19. Study background: Collection of acute and convalescent COVID-19 samples took place in the United States, Italy and Spain. PBMCs, B-cell-depleted T cells, or T cells were the source of the cDNA or gDNA that made up the material.

This clone was seen a few times. The authors' processing: Estimation of nucleated cell counts relied on the amplification of reference gene primers. TCRdb keeps only in-frame clones here, not all; method: immunoSEQ multiplex PCR. V, J and clone size reflect that table, while D and trimming were determined from the DNA. The table has about 80,000 clones, around 79% seen once. Germline-derived CDR1 and CDR2 are MNHEY and SVGAGI. This CDR3 comprises 13 residues. V was trimmed by 6 bases and J by 10 bases, leaving 18 bases between them. The chain couples TRBV6-5 to TRBJ1-1; D is unresolved. The sequencing sample was made of peripheral blood. The TCR originated in a man older than 75 with acute or convalescent COVID-19. CDR3 residues: CASRSDGYVLAFF. CDR3 coding DNA: TGTGCCAGCAGAAGCGACGGATACGTGTTAGCTTTCTTT.